The 28 T cell receptor beta chains presented below share a single source sample, sequenced in a study of identical twins. TCRdb passed the 5' RACE reads through MiXCR, listing each CDR3 protein once. The sample comprises 150,000 or so distinct CDR3 sequences, 3% to 4.5% of which are singletons, and about 7.8% rests with the top ten. Sequenced sample: memory T cells sorted from blood. These receptor sequences come from a man aged 18 to 35 in good health.

This clonotype occurred many times. The rearrangement joins TRBV6-1 to TRBJ1-5; D gene ambiguous. The germline V gene encodes CDR1 MNHNS and CDR2 SASEGT. V was cut by 4 bases and J by 1 base, with 11 bases left in between. The CDR3 has 15 residues. CDR3 region: CASSGSSRSNQPQHF. CDR3 in DNA: TGTGCCAGCAGTGGTTCGTCGAGGAGCAATCAGCCCCAGCATTTT.

CDR3 residues: CASSTGLQPQHF. Here the CDR3 DNA reads TGTGCCAGCAGCACCGGGCTACAGCCCCAGCATTTT. The gene calls are TRBV7-3 and TRBJ1-5; D is unclear. CDR3 length: 12 amino acids. Germline loops: CDR1 SGHTA, CDR2 FQGTGA. Trimming stripped 5 bases from V and 7 bases from J, with 9 bases between.

This clonotype has just a few counts. The V gene is TRBV3-1, the J gene TRBJ1-6; D possibly corresponds to TRBD1 (5 bases). Per germline, CDR1 LGHDT and CDR2 YNNKEL (reference sequence). The CDR3 is made up of 14 amino acids. The ends were cut back, 7 bases at V and 8 bases at J, with 15 bases in the middle. CDR3 sequence: CASMGETRDSPLHF. The CDR3 region has the DNA TGTGCCAGCATGGGGGAGACAAGAGATTCACCCCTCCACTTT. The entire variable domain, with the rest obtained from reference TRBV3-1 and TRBJ1-6, is as follows: DTAVSQTPKYLVTQMGNDKSIKCEQNLGHDTMYWYKQDSKKFLKIMFSYNNKELIINETVPNRFSPKSPDKAHLNLHINSLELGDSAVYFCASMGETRDSPLHFGNGTRLTVT.

The table lists this clonotype with many counts. This chain uses TRBV28 with TRBJ2-5, with D hard to call. Trimming left V 5 bases short and J 7 bases short, with 17 bases between. The germline CDR1 and CDR2 sequences are MDHEN and SYDVKM. The CDR3 covers 14 residues. CDR3 sequence reads: CASSLGRTSMTQYF. For the CDR3, the DNA is TGTGCCAGCAGTCTCGGACGGACCTCGATGACCCAGTACTTC.

This clonotype was counted ten times or more. The genes are TRBV29-1 and TRBJ2-5, with D possibly matching TRBD2 (6 bases). Between the trimmed V and J ends, which lost 8 bases and 3 bases, there was a span of 16 bases. The CDR3 runs to 13 residues. Germline V lookup: CDR1 SQVTM, CDR2 ANQGSEA. CDR3 bases: TGCAGCACGAGGGAACCGGGAGAAGAGACCCAGTACTTC. Its translation: CSTREPGEETQYF.

There are many counts of this clonotype. J is TRBJ1-4 and V is TRBV7-9, with D unresolved. Germline V gene lookup returns CDR1 SEHNR and CDR2 FQNEAQ (reference sequence). CDR3 size: 13 residues. Trimming cost V 5 bases and J 3 bases, with 7 bases left between them. CDR3 nucleotide sequence: TGTGCCAGCAGCCTCCAGGCTAATGAAAAACTGTTTTTT. Its translation is CASSLQANEKLFF.

This clonotype was seen many times. The V and J genes are TRBV7-8 and TRBJ2-3; D not certain. Per germline, CDR1 SGHVS and CDR2 FQNEAQ. The V end lost 2 bases, the J end lost 1 base, and 7 bases lay between the germline ends. The CDR3 spans 14 residues. CDR3 bases: TGTGCCAGCAGCTTATTCCCCGGCACAGATACGCAGTATTTT. Amino acids: CASSLFPGTDTQYF.

This clonotype was counted at least ten times. The rearrangement joins TRBV3-1 to TRBJ2-2; 10 bases are a match to TRBD2. Germline trimming cut 5 bases from V and 3 bases from J; bases unmatched to any gene: 3. Germline CDR1 and CDR2: LGHDT and YNNKEL (reference sequence). The CDR3 extends over 15 amino acids. The CDR3 spells CASSIGLADTGELFF. The CDR3, as DNA: TGTGCCAGCAGCATTGGACTAGCGGACACCGGGGAGCTGTTTTTT.

This clonotype showed up many times. The chain uses TRBV5-1 and TRBJ2-5; 12 bases agree with TRBD2. This CDR3 region has 16 residues. Germline CDR1 and CDR2: SGHRS and YFSETQ. V lost 0 bases and J lost 2; bases outside the gene matches: 2. The CDR3 nucleotides read TGCGCCAGCAGCTTGGTTCTAGCGGGAGGGCAAGAGACCCAGTACTTC. It encodes CASSLVLAGGQETQYF.

Many counts were recorded for this clonotype. This chain uses TRBV27 with TRBJ2-3, with 7 bases matching TRBD2. The junction had 5 bases not matched to a gene; V was cut back by 3 bases and J by 5 bases. The CDR3 extends over 14 amino acids. Germline V CDR1 and CDR2: MNHEY, SMNVEV (reference sequence). The CDR3: CASSFAGVQDTQYF. DNA for the CDR3: TGTGCCAGCAGTTTCGCGGGAGTGCAAGATACGCAGTATTTT.

This clonotype was detected many times. The V call is TRBV3-1, the J call TRBJ1-1; 9 bases are shared with TRBD1. The germline V gene encodes CDR1 LGHDT and CDR2 YNNKEL (reference sequence). The V gene end was trimmed by 3 bases and the J gene end by 4 bases; junction bases not matched to a gene: 6. The CDR3 length is 15 residues. The CDR3 reads CASSHLTGGVTEAFF. The CDR3 DNA sequence: TGTGCCAGCAGCCACCTGACAGGGGGTGTCACTGAAGCTTTCTTT.

The genes are TRBV12-5 and TRBJ2-7, with TRBD2 matching over 8 bases. Per the germline V gene, CDR1 is LGHNT and CDR2 is FRNRAP. V lost 9 bases and J lost 3; bases outside the gene matches: 13. The CDR3 length is 15 residues. CDR3 sequence: CARPSGGLAGYEQYF. The CDR3 DNA reads TGTGCTAGGCCATCCGGGGGGCTAGCGGGCTACGAGCAGTACTTC.

Ten or more counts support this clonotype. The chain has TRBV20-1 and TRBJ2-4; no clear D. Germline V CDR1 and CDR2: DFQATT, SNEGSKA (reference sequence). The CDR3 is 12 residues long. Trimming removed 7 bases at V and 0 bases at J, with 7 bases between. The CDR3 here is CSVPEAKNIQYF. The CDR3 DNA follows: TGCAGTGTTCCGGAAGCCAAAAACATTCAGTACTTC.

In its sample, this clonotype was seen many times. The chain joins TRBV20-1 to TRBJ1-6, with TRBD1 matching over 7 bases. Trimming removed 2 bases from V and 3 bases from J; junction bases left unmatched: 7. Germline values: CDR1 DFQATT, CDR2 SNEGSKA (reference sequence). This CDR3 is 16 amino acids long. CDR3 in amino acids: CSARRQGLGYNSPLHF. CDR3 DNA sequence: TGCAGTGCTAGAAGACAGGGATTGGGCTATAATTCACCCCTCCACTTT.

This clonotype was counted at least ten times. The V and J genes are TRBV5-1 and TRBJ1-6; D possibly corresponds to TRBD1 (5 bases). V was clipped by 0 bases and J by 6 bases, with 10 bases between them. Germline V gene sequence: CDR1 SGHRS, CDR2 YFSETQ. The CDR3 consists of 15 residues. CDR3 nucleotides: TGCGCCAGCAGCTTGGACGGGACCCTTAATTCACCCCTCCACTTT. It codes for CASSLDGTLNSPLHF. Full variable domain (rest looked up from reference TRBV5-1 and TRBJ1-6): KAGVTQTPRYLIKTRGQQVTLSCSPISGHRSVSWYQQTPGQGLQFLFEYFSETQRNKGNFPGRFSGRQFSNSRSEMNVSTLELGDSALYLCASSLDGTLNSPLHFGNGTRLTVT.

This clonotype was counted between two and nine times. V is TRBV7-9 and J is TRBJ2-5; 8 nucleotides line up with TRBD2. The V segment lost 5 bases and the J segment 5 bases; nucleotides outside the gene matches: 1. The length of the CDR3 is 12 residues. Germline values: CDR1 SEHNR, CDR2 FQNEAQ (reference sequence). CDR3 nucleotide sequence: TGTGCCAGCAGCGCTAGCGGGGAGACCCAGTACTTC. Translated, it gives CASSASGETQYF.

This clonotype was counted many times. The chain employs TRBV28 and TRBJ2-7; TRBD2 aligns across 8 bases. The trim removed 5 bases at V and 0 bases at J, leaving 3 bases unmatched. CDR3 length: 14 residues. Germline V gene data show CDR1 as MDHEN and CDR2 as SYDVKM. For the CDR3, the DNA is TGTGCCAGCAGTCATAGCGGGACCTCCTACGAGCAGTACTTC. Translating gives CASSHSGTSYEQYF.

Many counts were recorded for this clonotype. V gene TRBV20-1 combines with J gene TRBJ1-4; D uncertain. CDR3 length: 13 residues. Germline V lookup: CDR1 DFQATT, CDR2 SNEGSKA (reference sequence). V lost 4 bases and J lost 7, with 13 bases in between. For the CDR3, the DNA is TGCAGTGCTAAAGTTGGAACTCGTGAAAAACTGTTTTTT. Encoded protein: CSAKVGTREKLFF.

This clonotype was detected ten times or more. V gene TRBV20-1 combines with J gene TRBJ1-5; 7 bases match TRBD1. Germline lookup yields CDR1 DFQATT and CDR2 SNEGSKA (reference sequence). V lost 5 bases to trimming and J lost 6 bases; unmatched junction nucleotides: 10. The CDR3 is made up of 14 amino acids. CDR3 nucleotide sequence: TGCAGTGCTCCGCCGAGGGGGCTCAGTCAGCCCCAGCATTTT. Translation gives CSAPPRGLSQPQHF.

The sample holds many counts of this clonotype. The V and J genes are TRBV18 and TRBJ2-1; 10 bases fit TRBD1. This CDR3 comprises 15 residues. The germline gives CDR1 KGHSH, CDR2 LQKENI. V lost 2 bases to trimming and J lost 12 bases; unmatched junction nucleotides: 10. The DNA for the CDR3 is TGTGCCAGCTCACCAGGGACAGGGGCGCTGACGTGGCAGTTCTTC. Translated: CASSPGTGALTWQFF.

This clonotype was found many times. V usage is TRBV6-1 and J usage is TRBJ2-1; tentatively, D is TRBD1 (5 bases). This CDR3 contains 14 residues. The V and J ends lost 2 bases and 7 bases respectively, with 12 bases between them. The germline V gene has CDR1 MNHNS and CDR2 SASEGT. The CDR3 sequence is CASSEHGARNEQFF. The CDR3 region has the DNA TGTGCCAGCAGTGAACATGGGGCCAGGAATGAGCAGTTCTTC.

This clonotype appeared many times. The rearrangement links TRBV20-1 to TRBJ2-1; D not resolved. There are 15 residues in the CDR3. V lost 6 bases and J lost 3, with 18 bases in between. In germline, CDR1 is DFQATT, CDR2 SNEGSKA (reference sequence). The CDR3 coding sequence is TGCAGTGCAAATAGACCTCAGAAGGGCTACAATGAGCAGTTCTTC. Translation gives CSANRPQKGYNEQFF.

Details on this clonotype: One base away lies a much larger clone, so this may be a sequencing read error. The chain uses TRBV5-5 and TRBJ2-3; the D is unclear. This CDR3 contains 15 residues. Germline assignment: CDR1 SGHKS and CDR2 YYEKEE (reference sequence). V was shortened by 6 bases and J by 7 bases, with 21 bases between the two germline ends. The CDR3 DNA reads as TGTGCCAGCACCATAAAGAGAGAGTCTAACAATACGCAGTATTTT. Its translation: CASTIKRESNNTQYF.

In its sample, this clonotype was seen many times. This rearrangement joins TRBV29-1 to TRBJ2-5; D unclear. This CDR3 has 14 residues. The V gene's germline CDR1 is SQVTM and CDR2 ANQGSEA. V was clipped by 6 bases and J by 2 bases, with 16 bases between them. CDR3 amino acids: CSVSWVAAQETQYF. CDR3 DNA sequence: TGCAGCGTATCCTGGGTGGCAGCACAAGAGACCCAGTACTTC.

This clonotype came up many times. This sequence joins TRBV9 and TRBJ2-1; TRBD2 aligns across 16 bases. V dropped 3 bases and J dropped 0; count of bases not matched to a gene: 6. The CDR3 is 19 residues long. Germline V lookup: CDR1 SGDLS, CDR2 YYNGEE. The CDR3 spells CASSDRGLAGGSSYNEQFF. DNA of the CDR3: TGTGCCAGCAGCGACCGGGGACTAGCGGGAGGGAGCTCCTACAATGAGCAGTTCTTC.

The sample holds many counts of this clonotype. The chain links TRBV28 to TRBJ2-3, with D tentatively TRBD1 (6 bases). V was cut by 5 bases and J by 2 bases, with 11 bases left in between. Germline CDR1 MDHEN, CDR2 SYDVKM. This CDR3 has 14 residues. The CDR3 here is CASSGTPFTDTQYF. In DNA form, the CDR3 reads TGTGCCAGCAGTGGGACACCTTTCACAGATACGCAGTATTTT.

The chain combines TRBV19 with TRBJ2-2; D remains ambiguous. Germline assignment: CDR1 LNHDA and CDR2 SQIVND (reference sequence). V shed 5 bases and J shed 6 bases, with 10 bases lying between them. The CDR3 loop spans 13 amino acids. CDR3 protein: CASSLGWAGELFF. CDR3 bases: TGTGCCAGTAGTCTCGGCTGGGCCGGGGAGCTGTTTTTT.

This clonotype was observed at least ten times. The rearrangement joins TRBV2 to TRBJ1-2; 8 bases fit TRBD1. Germline-derived CDR1 and CDR2 are SNHLY and FYNNEI. There are 14 residues in the CDR3. Trimming took 3 bases from V and 5 from J; bases not matched to a gene: 5. CDR3 coding DNA: TGTGCCAGCAGTGATCAGGGGGCGAGTTATGGCTACACCTTC. Protein product: CASSDQGASYGYTF.